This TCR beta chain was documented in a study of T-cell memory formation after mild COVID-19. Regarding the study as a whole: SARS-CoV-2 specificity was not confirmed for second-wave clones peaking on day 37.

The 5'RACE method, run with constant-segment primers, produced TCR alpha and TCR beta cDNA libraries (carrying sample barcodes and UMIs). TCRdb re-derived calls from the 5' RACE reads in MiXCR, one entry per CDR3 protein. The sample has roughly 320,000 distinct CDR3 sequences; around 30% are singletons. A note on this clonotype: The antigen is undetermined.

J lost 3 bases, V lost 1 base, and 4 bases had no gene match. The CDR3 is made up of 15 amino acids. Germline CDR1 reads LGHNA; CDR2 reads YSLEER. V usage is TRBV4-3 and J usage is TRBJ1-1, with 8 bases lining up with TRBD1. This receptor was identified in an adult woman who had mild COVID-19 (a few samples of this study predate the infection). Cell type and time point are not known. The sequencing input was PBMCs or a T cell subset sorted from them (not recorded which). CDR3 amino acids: CASSQVAQGDTEAFF. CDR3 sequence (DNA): TGCGCCAGCAGCCAAGTCGCACAGGGGGACACTGAAGCTTTCTTT.